This record concerns one T cell receptor beta chain sequence. This specimen belongs to a study of T cell responses to AZD1222 COVID-19 vaccine. Clones were sequenced by immunoSEQ multiplex PCR, and TCRdb holds only the in-frame ones, with some missing. The table includes approximately 120,000 clones, about nine tenths detected once. The CDR3 sequence is 14 residues long. V shed 5 bases, J shed 1 base, and the junction held 4 bases outside the gene matches. Germline V gene lookup returns CDR1 SGHNT and CDR2 YENEEA. This receptor was obtained from an adult in good health. This material consisted of peripheral blood, taken on day 0 of AZD1222 vaccination. The chain employs TRBV11-3 and TRBJ1-1; 7 bases match TRBD1. The CDR3 sequence is CASSPGQANTEAFF. DNA for the CDR3: TGTGCCAGCAGCCCCGGACAGGCGAACACTGAAGCTTTCTTT.